Listed below are T cell receptor beta chains from one sample, sequenced in a study of T cells after yellow fever vaccination. TCRdb re-called the 5' RACE reads through MiXCR, storing one row per CDR3 protein. The sample holds around 230,000 distinct CDR3 sequences, around 6.7% seen once. Sequencing was performed on CD4+ T cells sorted from PBMCs, taken on the day of the yellow fever booster vaccination. All receptors derive from a man aged 25-40 years who received the YFV17D yellow fever vaccine. The CDR3 runs from the conserved cysteine through the conserved F or W. A D gene is named only where the DNA matches it firmly. Clone size appears in some rows only: once, few, many, or a class for an expanded clone.

size	V	J	D	CDR3
NA	TRBV20-1	TRBJ2-2	NA	CCATLGSWRNTGELFF
few	TRBV28	TRBJ1-1	TRBD1	CASRIGTGNTEAFF
NA	TRBV30	TRBJ1-1	TRBD1	CAWSGQGSTEAFF
many	TRBV20-1	TRBJ2-7	NA	CSAAPGTRKEQYF
NA	TRBV18	TRBJ1-2	TRBD1	CASSPTGDPDSNYGYTF
few	TRBV7-9	TRBJ2-7	TRBD2	CASSLAGGGWAYEQYF
many	TRBV4-2	TRBJ1-3	NA	CASSHLTVENTIYF
NA	TRBV5-1	TRBJ2-1	TRBD1	CASRPRGNSYNEQFF
many	TRBV20-1	TRBJ1-1	NA	CSARAGSKGVDTEAFF
few	TRBV5-4	TRBJ2-3	NA	CASSGLIDTQYF
few	TRBV20-1	TRBJ1-2	NA	CSARSRRGNYGYTF
many	TRBV5-1	TRBJ2-7	NA	CASSLAGGTEYYEQYF
NA	TRBV20-1	TRBJ2-5	NA	CSVGGPPLQETQYF
few	TRBV20-1	TRBJ2-3	NA	CSASRGPRTDTQYF
NA	TRBV19	TRBJ2-5	NA	CASSIDLKTQYF
NA	TRBV5-1	TRBJ1-2	TRBD1	CASSLGQGAYGYTF
few	TRBV18	TRBJ2-7	NA	CASSPSEYFSYEQYF
many	TRBV4-2	TRBJ2-3	TRBD1	CASSQERDRERQYF
few	TRBV10-2	TRBJ2-1	TRBD2	CASRDSSTSGSFRNEQFF
NA	TRBV6-2/TRBV6-3	TRBJ2-5	TRBD2	CASSVRAGGPKETQYF
many	TRBV29-1	TRBJ2-5	NA	CSVAGPFGETQYF
many	TRBV7-9	TRBJ2-7	NA	CASSQFGFKHTEQYF
few	TRBV18	TRBJ1-2	NA	CASSPYGDPGYGYTF
few	TRBV12-3/TRBV12-4	TRBJ1-5	NA	CASSFGGYQPQHF
few	TRBV20-1	TRBJ2-1	NA	CSARDAAGYNEQFF
many	TRBV28	TRBJ2-7	NA	CASSFGLTPYF
many	TRBV7-2	TRBJ2-1	NA	CASSLLGLGSYF
many	TRBV10-3	TRBJ2-2	TRBD1	CAIRSDRGGTGELFF
many	TRBV12-3/TRBV12-4	TRBJ2-1	NA	CASSLVSGNEQFF
many	TRBV28	TRBJ2-3	NA	CASSPSSNFGTQYF
few	TRBV7-2	TRBJ2-3	NA	CASSLNWLPTDTQYF
NA	TRBV21-1	TRBJ1-5	NA	CASSRHTHSNQPQHF
NA	TRBV27	TRBJ2-5	NA	CASSLYGGVETQYF
NA	TRBV27	TRBJ1-2	NA	CASSLRPSYGYTF
many	TRBV7-2	TRBJ2-2	NA	CASSSSRAYTGELFF
many	TRBV24-1	TRBJ2-5	NA	CATSVAGKTQYF
NA	TRBV19	TRBJ1-1	NA	CASSIGGNTEAFF
many	TRBV10-3	TRBJ2-1	NA	CAISESVGEQQFF
few	TRBV7-2	TRBJ2-1	TRBD2	CASSLLAARYNEQFF
many	TRBV6-2/TRBV6-3	TRBJ1-5	TRBD1	CASSYAGGGQPQHF